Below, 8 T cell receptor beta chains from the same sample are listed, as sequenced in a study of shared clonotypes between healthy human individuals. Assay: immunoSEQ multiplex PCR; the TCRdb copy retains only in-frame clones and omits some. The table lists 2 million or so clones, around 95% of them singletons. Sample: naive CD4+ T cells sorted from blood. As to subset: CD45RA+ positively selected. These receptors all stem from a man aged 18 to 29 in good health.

The CDR3: CASKEQGGEKLFF. The CDR3 DNA reads TGTGCCAGCAAGGAACAGGGCGGTGAAAAACTGTTTTTT. The genes are TRBV6-5 and TRBJ1-4, with a weak D call TRBD1 (6 bases). V shed 7 bases and J shed 7 bases, with 13 bases lying between them. Germline CDR1 and CDR2: MNHEY and SVGAGI. This CDR3 spans 13 amino acids.

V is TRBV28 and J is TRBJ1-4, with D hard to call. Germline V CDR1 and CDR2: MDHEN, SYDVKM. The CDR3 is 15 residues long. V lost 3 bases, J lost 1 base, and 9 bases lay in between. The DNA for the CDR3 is TGTGCCAGCAGTTTGGGTCAGCGAACTAATGAAAAACTGTTTTTT. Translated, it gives CASSLGQRTNEKLFF. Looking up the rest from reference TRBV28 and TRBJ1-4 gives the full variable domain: DVKVTQSSRYLVKRTGEKVFLECVQDMDHENMFWYRQDPGLGLRLIYFSYDVKMKEKGDIPEGYSVSREKKERFSLILESASTNQTSMYLCASSLGQRTNEKLFFGSGTQLSVL.

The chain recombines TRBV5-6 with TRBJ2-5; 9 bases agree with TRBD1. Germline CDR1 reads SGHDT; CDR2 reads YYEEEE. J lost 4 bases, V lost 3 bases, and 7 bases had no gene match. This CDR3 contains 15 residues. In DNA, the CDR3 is TGTGCCAGCAGCTCAAGGACAGGGGAAGGAGAGACCCAGTACTTC. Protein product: CASSSRTGEGETQYF.

Written as DNA, the CDR3 is TGCAGTGCTACAGGTCCCCTTAAGCAGTACTTC. Protein sequence: CSATGPLKQYF. The V gene is TRBV20-1, the J gene TRBJ2-7; the D is unclear. The CDR3 extends over 11 amino acids. Trimming left V 4 bases short and J 8 bases short, with 12 bases between. Germline CDR1 and CDR2: DFQATT and SNEGSKA (reference sequence).

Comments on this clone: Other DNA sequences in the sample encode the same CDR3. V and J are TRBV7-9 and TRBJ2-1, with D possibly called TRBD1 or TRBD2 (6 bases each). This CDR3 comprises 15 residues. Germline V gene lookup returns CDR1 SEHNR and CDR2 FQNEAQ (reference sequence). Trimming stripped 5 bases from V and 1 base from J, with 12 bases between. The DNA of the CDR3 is TGTGCCAGCAGCCCTCAGGGGAGGTCCTACAATGAGCAGTTCTTC. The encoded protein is CASSPQGRSYNEQFF. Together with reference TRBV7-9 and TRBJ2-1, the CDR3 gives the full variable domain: DTGVSQNPRHKITKRGQNVTFRCDPISEHNRLYWYRQTLGQGPEFLTYFQNEAQLEKSRLLSDRFSAERPKGSFSTLEIQRTEQGDSAMYLCASSPQGRSYNEQFFGPGTRLTVL.

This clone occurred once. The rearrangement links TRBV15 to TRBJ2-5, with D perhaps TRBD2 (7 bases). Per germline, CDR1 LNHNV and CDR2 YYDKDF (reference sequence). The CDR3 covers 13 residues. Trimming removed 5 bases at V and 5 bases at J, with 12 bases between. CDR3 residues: CATSGGGRETQYF. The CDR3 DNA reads TGTGCCACCAGCGGGGGGGGCCGCGAGACCCAGTACTTC.

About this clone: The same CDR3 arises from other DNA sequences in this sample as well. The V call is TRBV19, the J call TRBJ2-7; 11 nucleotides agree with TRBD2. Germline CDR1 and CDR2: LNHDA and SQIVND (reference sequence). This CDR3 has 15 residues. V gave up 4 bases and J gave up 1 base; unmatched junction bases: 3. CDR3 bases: TGTGCCAGTAGTAGCCTAGCGGGGGGTTCCTACGAGCAGTACTTC. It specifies CASSSLAGGSYEQYF.

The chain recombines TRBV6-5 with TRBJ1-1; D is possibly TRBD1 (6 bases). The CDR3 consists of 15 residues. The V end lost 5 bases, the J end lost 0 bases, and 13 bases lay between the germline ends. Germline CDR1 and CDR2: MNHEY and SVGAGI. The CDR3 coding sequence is TGTGCCAGCAGTCTCCAGGACAGCATGAACACTGAAGCTTTCTTT. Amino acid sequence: CASSLQDSMNTEAFF.